This paragraph reports one T cell receptor beta chain. The antigen is unknown. Trimming cost V 7 bases and J 8 bases; bases outside gene matches: 0. The CDR3 has 11 amino acids. Germline CDR1 reads SNHLY; CDR2 reads FYNNEI. RNA transcripts were the template for amplifying TCR beta CDR3 regions. RT-PCR in the first round (using the HTBI primer set) targeted the TCR CDR3. TCRdb reanalysed the multiplex PCR reads using MiXCR and keeps one entry per CDR3 protein. The profile shows fewer than 650,000 distinct CDR3 sequences, roughly 15% of them singletons. Exclusions: uncontrolled infection, other autoimmune disease, pregnancy, lactation. The data originate from a study of T cells in Graves' hyperthyroidism and ophthalmopathy. Findings and limits, study-wide: Also found in blood were most expanded thyroid clonotypes above 0.001.

Sequenced sample: blood. The clonotype originates from a woman in her forties with Graves' hyperthyroidism. The V gene is TRBV2, the J gene TRBJ2-4; 9 bases fit TRBD2. The CDR3 spells CASKRGDIQYF. In DNA, the CDR3 is TGTGCCAGCAAGCGGGGGGACATTCAGTACTTC.